This paragraph covers one TCR beta chain sequence. The antigen remains unidentified. Sequenced by immunoSEQ multiplex PCR; TCRdb stores in-frame clones only, minus some. The sample consists of approximately 94,000 clones, about 87% of them appearing once. Per the germline V gene, CDR1 is MNHEY and CDR2 is SVGAGI. CDR3 length equals 13 residues. The V end lost 7 bases, the J end lost 4 bases, and 11 bases lay between the germline ends. The source of the sample is a study of T cell responses to AZD1222 COVID-19 vaccine. Looking at the study overall: Second-dose recipients at about 4 or about 12 weeks were treated as one pooled group.

Study-wide points: Baseline serostatus was positive in only a handful of AZD1222 recipients. CD4 TCRs associated with vaccination spanned spike, dominating at 160-218 and 743-854.

This receptor was obtained from an adult in good health. The V call is TRBV6-5, the J call TRBJ1-5; unclear D gene. The material sequenced was peripheral blood, taken on day 0 of AZD1222 vaccination. CDR3 DNA: TGTGCCAGCATATTGGACGGAAATCAGCCCCAGCATTTT. Its translation: CASILDGNQPQHF.